The text below deals with one T cell receptor (beta chain). The specificity of this receptor is unknown. No clone much larger than this one lies a single base away; base qualities are absent. The data belong to a study of T cell clones after liver transplantation (dated by TCRdb to the late 2010s). Context from the whole study: ITN030ST, the source of the samples, was a randomized trial that attempted immunosuppression withdrawal within 2 years of liver transplantation. Donor-reactive T cell clones were identified by TCRbeta sequencing following a pre-transplant mixed lymphocyte reaction and were subsequently tracked in post-transplant blood. As an antigen-independent comparator for donor-reactive sequences, third party-reactive TCRbeta sequences were also identified from pre-transplant MLRs. Three of the eight recipients were HCV-positive; the others were transplanted for non-autoimmune, non-viral indications. No induction therapy was given to the subjects, and standard immunosuppression was administered until randomization at 12-24 months post-transplant. Tolerance was defined as complete immunosuppression withdrawal for at least one year with no rise in liver enzymes beyond twice the upper limit of normal. Blood samples were collected pre-transplant, pre-randomization before withdrawal, and post-randomization after either full withdrawal or failed withdrawal. The studied cohort comprised 8 liver transplant recipients, 3 classified as tolerant and 5 as non-tolerant.

Thawed unstimulated PBMCs were stained for CD3, CD4 and CD8 and FACS-sorted into CD3+CD4+ and CD3+CD8+ populations. All 8 studied subjects were randomized to immunosuppression withdrawal. The Qiagen DNeasy Blood and Tissue Kit was used for genomic DNA isolation. Trimming costs V 2 bases and J 6 bases, and their ends lie 6 bases apart. Based on the germline V gene, the CDR1 and CDR2 sequences are MGHDK and SYGVNS. Spanning cysteine to phenylalanine, the CDR3 consists of 12 amino acids. The DNA shown is the 36-base CDR3, in frame from base 1. Using immunoSEQ, frozen genomic DNA was subjected to high-throughput TCRbeta CDR3 sequencing, a process that included PCR amplification, mapping, bias correction and internal controls. As for the authors' bioinformatics: Only productive rearrangements were retained, with each unique TCRbeta sequence defined by its CDR3 nucleotide sequence together with its V and J gene. For a sequence to be called donor-reactive, it needed a frequency of at least 0.01% and at least 5-fold expansion in CFSE-low cells compared with unstimulated pre-transplant cells. To ensure at least 90% detection power, minimum frequency thresholds were set for each subject based on that subject's lowest-template unstimulated sample. Jensen-Shannon divergence between the top 1000 TCRbeta sequences post- versus pre-transplant served as the measure of repertoire turnover. Changes in detection of donor-reactive sequences were tested with two-sided Fisher's exact tests. The immuneACCESS repertoire file appears here via TCRdb, limited to in-frame rearrangements. These files lack a portion of the clones; in checked studies, under half of the deficit traces to unresolved V genes, and the cause of the others is not known. That table is the source of V, J and clone size, and D and trimming were worked out from the DNA. This sample is represented by some 16,000 clones; approximately 80% of them were singletons. Approximately 32% of the sample lies in the top ten.

What the study reported, not specific to this receptor: In a couple of subjects, low numbers of available donor cells limited the measurable donor-reactive repertoire. Circulating donor-reactive CD4 TCRbeta sequences fell significantly post-transplant in most of the 8 subjects, irrespective of tolerance or HCV status. Donor-reactive sequences decreased more than third party-reactive sequences, which suggests partial antigen-specific deletion that was not related to withdrawal success. After accounting for repertoire turnover, donor-reactive detection was significantly reduced in 7 of 8 subjects for CD4 and 8 of 8 for CD8. Because of small, heterogeneous patient numbers and non-standardized post-transplant time points, the conclusions were only preliminary. Since no allograft tissue specimens were available, donor-reactive T cells may have migrated into the graft instead of being deleted.

This TCR derives from a human patient who received a liver transplant. Donor T cells from the graft may be present among the T cells after a transplant. The specimen was CD8+ T cells from blood, collected less than 50 months after liver transplant. Rearrangement joined TRBV25-1 to TRBJ2-3; no D segment can be confidently identified. The CDR3 reads CASSEQWDTQYF. The sequenced DNA: TGTGCCAGCAGTGAACAGTGGGATACGCAGTATTTT.